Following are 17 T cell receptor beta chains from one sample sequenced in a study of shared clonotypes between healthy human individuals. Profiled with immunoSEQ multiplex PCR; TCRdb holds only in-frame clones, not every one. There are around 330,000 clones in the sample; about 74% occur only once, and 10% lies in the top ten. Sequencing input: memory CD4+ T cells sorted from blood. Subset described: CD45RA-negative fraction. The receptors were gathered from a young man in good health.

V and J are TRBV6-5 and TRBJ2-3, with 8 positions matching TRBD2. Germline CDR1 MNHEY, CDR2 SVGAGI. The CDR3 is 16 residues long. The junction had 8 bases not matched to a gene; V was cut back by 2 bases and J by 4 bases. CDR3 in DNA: TGTGCCAGCAGTTACCGGGGGGGACCGACCCCAGATACGCAGTATTTT. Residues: CASSYRGGPTPDTQYF.

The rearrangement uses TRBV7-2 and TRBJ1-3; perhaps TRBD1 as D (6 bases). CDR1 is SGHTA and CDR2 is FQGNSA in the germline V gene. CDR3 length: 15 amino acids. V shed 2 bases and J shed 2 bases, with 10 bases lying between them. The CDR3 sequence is CASSLRGQPGNTIYF. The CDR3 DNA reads TGTGCCAGCAGCTTAAGGGGACAACCTGGAAACACCATATATTTT.

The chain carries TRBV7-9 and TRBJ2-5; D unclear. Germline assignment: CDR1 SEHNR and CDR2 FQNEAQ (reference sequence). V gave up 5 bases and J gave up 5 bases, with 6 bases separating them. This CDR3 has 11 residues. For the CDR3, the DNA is TGTGCCAGCAGCCTCATGGAGACCCAGTACTTC. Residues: CASSLMETQYF.

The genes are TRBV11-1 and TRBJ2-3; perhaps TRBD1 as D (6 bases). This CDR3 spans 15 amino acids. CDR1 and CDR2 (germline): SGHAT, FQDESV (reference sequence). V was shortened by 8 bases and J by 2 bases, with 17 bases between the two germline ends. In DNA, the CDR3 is TGTGCCAGCCGAGCCACAGGGAACCCCACAGATACGCAGTATTTT. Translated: CASRATGNPTDTQYF.

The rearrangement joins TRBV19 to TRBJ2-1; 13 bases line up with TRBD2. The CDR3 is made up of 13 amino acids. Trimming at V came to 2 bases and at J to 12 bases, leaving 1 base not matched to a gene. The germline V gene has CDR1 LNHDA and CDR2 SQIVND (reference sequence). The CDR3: CASSITSGRGQFF. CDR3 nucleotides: TGTGCCAGTAGTATAACTAGCGGGAGGGGGCAGTTCTTC.

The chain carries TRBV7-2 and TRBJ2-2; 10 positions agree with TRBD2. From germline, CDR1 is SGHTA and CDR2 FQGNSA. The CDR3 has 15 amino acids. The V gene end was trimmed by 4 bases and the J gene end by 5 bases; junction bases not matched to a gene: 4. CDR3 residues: CASSWRTSGTGELFF. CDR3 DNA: TGTGCCAGCAGCTGGAGGACTAGCGGAACCGGGGAGCTGTTTTTT. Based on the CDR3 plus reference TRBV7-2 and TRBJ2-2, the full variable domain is GAGVSQSPSNKVTEKGKDVELRCDPISGHTALYWYRQSLGQGLEFLIYFQGNSAPDKSGLPSDRFSAERTGGSVSTLTIQRTQQEDSAVYLCASSWRTSGTGELFFGEGSRLTVL.

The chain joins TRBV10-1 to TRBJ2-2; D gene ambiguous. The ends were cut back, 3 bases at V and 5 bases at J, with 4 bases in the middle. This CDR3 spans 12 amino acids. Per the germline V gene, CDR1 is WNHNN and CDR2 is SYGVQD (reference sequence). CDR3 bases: TGCGCCAGCAGTGAAGAAACCGGGGAGCTGTTTTTT. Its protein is CASSEETGELFF.

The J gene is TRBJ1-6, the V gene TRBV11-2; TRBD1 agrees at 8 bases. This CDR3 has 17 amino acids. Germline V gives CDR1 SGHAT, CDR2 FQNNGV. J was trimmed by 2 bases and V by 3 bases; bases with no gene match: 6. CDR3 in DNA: TGTGCCAGCAGCTTGGGCAGGGGGCGGACCTATAATTCACCCCTCCACTTT. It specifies CASSLGRGRTYNSPLHF.

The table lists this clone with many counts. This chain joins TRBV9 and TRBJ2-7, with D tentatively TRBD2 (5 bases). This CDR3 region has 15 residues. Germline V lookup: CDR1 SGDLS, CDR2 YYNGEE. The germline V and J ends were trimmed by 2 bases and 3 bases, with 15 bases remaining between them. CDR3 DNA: TGTGCCAGCAGCGTCGGGCGGGTCGGCCTCTACGAGCAGTACTTC. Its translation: CASSVGRVGLYEQYF.

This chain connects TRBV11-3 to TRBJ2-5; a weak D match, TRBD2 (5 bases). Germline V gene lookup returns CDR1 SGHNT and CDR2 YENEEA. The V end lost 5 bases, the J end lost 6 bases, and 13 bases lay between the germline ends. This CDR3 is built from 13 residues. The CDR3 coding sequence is TGTGCCAGCAGCCCCCGAGAGGGTCAGACCCAGTACTTC. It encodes CASSPREGQTQYF. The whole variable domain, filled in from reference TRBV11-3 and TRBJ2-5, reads EAGVVQSPRYKIIEKKQPVAFWCNPISGHNTLYWYLQNLGQGPELLIRYENEEAVDDSQLPKDRFSAERLKGVDSTLKIQPAELGDSAVYLCASSPREGQTQYFGPGTRLLVL.

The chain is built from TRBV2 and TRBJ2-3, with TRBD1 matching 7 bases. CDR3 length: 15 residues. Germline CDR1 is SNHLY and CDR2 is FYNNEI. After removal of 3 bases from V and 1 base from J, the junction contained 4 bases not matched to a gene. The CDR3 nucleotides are TGTGCCAGCAGTGAGAGGGGGCATGGCACAGATACGCAGTATTTT. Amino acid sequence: CASSERGHGTDTQYF.

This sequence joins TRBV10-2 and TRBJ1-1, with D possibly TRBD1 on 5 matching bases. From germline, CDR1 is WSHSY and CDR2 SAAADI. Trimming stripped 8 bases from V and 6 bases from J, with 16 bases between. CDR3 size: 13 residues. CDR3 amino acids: CASASQERAEAFF. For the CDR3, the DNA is TGCGCCAGCGCGTCACAGGAGAGGGCTGAAGCTTTCTTT.

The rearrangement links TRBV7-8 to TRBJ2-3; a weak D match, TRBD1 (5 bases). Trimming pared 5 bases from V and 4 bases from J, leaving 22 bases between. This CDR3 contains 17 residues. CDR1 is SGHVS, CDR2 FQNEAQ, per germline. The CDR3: CASSQGRVLVTPDTQYF. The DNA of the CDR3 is TGTGCCAGCAGCCAGGGCAGGGTCCTGGTCACCCCAGATACGCAGTATTTT.

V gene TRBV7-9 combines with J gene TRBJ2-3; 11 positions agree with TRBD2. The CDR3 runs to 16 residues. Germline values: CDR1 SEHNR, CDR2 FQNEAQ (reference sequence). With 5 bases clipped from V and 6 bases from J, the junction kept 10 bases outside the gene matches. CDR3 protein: CASSPRVAGGPDTQYF. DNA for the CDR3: TGTGCCAGCAGCCCCCGGGTAGCGGGAGGGCCGGATACGCAGTATTTT.

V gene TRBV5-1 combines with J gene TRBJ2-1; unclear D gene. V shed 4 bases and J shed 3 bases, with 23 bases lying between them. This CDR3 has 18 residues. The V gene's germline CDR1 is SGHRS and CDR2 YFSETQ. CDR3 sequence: CASSPVPFSQSGYNEQFF. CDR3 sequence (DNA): TGCGCCAGCAGCCCCGTTCCTTTTAGTCAATCGGGCTACAATGAGCAGTTCTTC.

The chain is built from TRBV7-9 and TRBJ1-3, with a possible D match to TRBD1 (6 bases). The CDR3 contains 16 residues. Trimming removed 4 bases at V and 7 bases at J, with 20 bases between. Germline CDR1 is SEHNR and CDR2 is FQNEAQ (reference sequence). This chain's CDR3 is CASSSPNRDIGNTIYF. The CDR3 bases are TGTGCCAGCAGCTCACCTAACAGGGATATTGGGAACACCATATATTTT.

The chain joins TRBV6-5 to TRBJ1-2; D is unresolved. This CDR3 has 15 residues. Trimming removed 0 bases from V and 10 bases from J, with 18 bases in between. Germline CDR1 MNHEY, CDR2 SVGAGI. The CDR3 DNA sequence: TGTGCCAGCAGTTACTCGACCTCTACCGGGAGACCCTACACCTTC. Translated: CASSYSTSTGRPYTF.